This TCR beta chain was profiled in a study of Tregs in tolerant kidney transplant recipients. This clone was counted a few times. The germline gives CDR1 MNHNS, CDR2 SASEGT. The CDR3 has 15 residues. V was cut by 6 bases and J by 1 base, with 14 bases left in between. Assay: immunoSEQ multiplex PCR; the TCRdb copy retains only in-frame clones and omits some. The sample has about 110,000 clones; 90% are singletons. The V and J genes are TRBV6-1 and TRBJ2-3; D is possibly TRBD2 (5 bases). This clonotype originated in a human donor who received a combined kidney and bone marrow transplant. Sample: CD4+ T cells from blood, taken before the transplant. This chain's CDR3 is CASSRLPGGTDTQYF. The DNA for the CDR3 is TGTGCCAGCAGCCGACTCCCCGGGGGCACAGATACGCAGTATTTT.